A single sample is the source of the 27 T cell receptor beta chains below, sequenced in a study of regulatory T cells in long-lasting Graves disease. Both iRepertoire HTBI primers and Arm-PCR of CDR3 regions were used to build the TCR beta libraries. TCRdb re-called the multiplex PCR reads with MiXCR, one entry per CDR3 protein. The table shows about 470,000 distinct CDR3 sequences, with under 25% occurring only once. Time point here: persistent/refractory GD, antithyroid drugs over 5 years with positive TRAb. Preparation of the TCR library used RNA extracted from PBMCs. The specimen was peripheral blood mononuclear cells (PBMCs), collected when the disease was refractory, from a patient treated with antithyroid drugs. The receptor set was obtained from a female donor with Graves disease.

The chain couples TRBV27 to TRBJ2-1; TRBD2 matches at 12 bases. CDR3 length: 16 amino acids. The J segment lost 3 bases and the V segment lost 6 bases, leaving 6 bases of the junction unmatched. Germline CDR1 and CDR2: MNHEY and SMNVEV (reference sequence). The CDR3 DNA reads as TGTGCCAGCAGAACCCTAGCGGGAGGGCTCTACAATGAGCAGTTCTTC. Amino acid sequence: CASRTLAGGLYNEQFF.

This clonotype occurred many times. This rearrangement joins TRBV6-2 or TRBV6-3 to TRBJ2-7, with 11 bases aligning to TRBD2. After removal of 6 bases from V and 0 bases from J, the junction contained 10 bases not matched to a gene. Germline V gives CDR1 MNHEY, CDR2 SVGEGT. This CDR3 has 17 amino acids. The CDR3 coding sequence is TGTGCCAGCAGCCCTCATGCCGGACTAGCGGGCTCCTACGAGCAGTACTTC. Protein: CASSPHAGLAGSYEQYF.

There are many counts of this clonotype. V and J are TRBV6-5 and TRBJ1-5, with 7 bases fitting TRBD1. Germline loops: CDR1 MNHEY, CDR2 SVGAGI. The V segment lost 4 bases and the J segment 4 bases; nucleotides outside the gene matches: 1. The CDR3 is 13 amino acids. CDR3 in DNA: TGTGCCAGCAGTTCCAGGGGGAATCAGCCCCAGCATTTT. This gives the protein CASSSRGNQPQHF.

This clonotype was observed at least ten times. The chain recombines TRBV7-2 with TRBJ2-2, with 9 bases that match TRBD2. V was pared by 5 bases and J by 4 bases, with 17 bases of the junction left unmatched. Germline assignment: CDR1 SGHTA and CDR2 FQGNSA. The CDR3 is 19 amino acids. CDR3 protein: CASSATRSSGSRVTGELFF. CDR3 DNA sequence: TGTGCCAGCAGCGCTACTCGGAGTAGCGGGAGCCGTGTCACCGGGGAGCTGTTTTTT.

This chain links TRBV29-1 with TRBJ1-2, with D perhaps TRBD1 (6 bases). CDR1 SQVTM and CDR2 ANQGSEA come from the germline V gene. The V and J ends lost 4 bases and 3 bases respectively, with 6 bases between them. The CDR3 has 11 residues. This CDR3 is CSVAGDYGYTF. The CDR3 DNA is TGCAGCGTTGCAGGGGACTATGGCTACACCTTC.

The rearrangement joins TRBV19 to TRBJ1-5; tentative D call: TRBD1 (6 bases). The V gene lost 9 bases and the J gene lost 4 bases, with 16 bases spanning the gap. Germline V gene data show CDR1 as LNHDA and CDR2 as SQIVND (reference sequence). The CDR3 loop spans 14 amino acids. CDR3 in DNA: TGTGCCAGCGGGGGGGGGGGGACAAATCAGCCCCAGCATTTT. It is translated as CASGGGGTNQPQHF.

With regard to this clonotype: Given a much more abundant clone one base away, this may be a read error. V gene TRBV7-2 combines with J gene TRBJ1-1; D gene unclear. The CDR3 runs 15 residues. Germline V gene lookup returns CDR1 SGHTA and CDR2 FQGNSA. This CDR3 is CANSLARTGNTEAFF. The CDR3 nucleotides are TGTGCCAACAGCTTAGCCCGGACGGGGAACACTGAAGCTTTCTTT.

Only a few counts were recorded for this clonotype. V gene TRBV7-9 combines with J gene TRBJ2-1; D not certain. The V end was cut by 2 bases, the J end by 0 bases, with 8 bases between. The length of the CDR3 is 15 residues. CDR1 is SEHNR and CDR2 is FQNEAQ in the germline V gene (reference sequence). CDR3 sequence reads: CASSLSRGSYNEQFF. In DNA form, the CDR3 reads TGTGCCAGCAGCTTAAGTCGAGGCTCCTACAATGAGCAGTTCTTC.

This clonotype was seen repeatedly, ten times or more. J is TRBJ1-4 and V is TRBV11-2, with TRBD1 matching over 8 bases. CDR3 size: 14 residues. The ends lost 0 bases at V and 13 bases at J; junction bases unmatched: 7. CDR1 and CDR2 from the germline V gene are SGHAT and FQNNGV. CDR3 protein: CASSLDHGTGRLFF. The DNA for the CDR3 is TGTGCCAGCAGCTTAGACCACGGGACAGGTCGACTGTTTTTT.

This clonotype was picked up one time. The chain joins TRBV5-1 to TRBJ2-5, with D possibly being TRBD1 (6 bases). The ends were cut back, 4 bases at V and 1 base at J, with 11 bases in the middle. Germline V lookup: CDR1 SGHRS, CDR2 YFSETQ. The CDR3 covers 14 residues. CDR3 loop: CASSPGALQETQYF. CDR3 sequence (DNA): TGCGCCAGCAGCCCAGGGGCGCTCCAAGAGACCCAGTACTTC.

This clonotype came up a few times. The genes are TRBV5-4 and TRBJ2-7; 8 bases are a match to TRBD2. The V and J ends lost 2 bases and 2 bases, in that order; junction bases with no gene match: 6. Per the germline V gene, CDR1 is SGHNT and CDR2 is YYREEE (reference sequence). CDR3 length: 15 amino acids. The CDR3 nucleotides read TGTGCCAGCAGCTTCCCTAGCGGGCCCCCCTACGAGCAGTACTTC. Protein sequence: CASSFPSGPPYEQYF.

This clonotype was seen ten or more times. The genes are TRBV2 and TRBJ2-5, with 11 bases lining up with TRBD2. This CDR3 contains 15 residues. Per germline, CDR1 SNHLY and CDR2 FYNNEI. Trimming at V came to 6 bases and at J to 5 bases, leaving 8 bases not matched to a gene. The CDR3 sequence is CASSNLAGGRETQYF. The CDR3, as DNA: TGTGCCAGCAGCAATCTAGCGGGAGGACGTGAGACCCAGTACTTC. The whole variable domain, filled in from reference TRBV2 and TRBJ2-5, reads EPEVTQTPSHQVTQMGQEVILRCVPISNHLYFYWYRQILGQKVEFLVSFYNNEISEKSEIFDDQFSVERPDGSNFTLKIRSTKLEDSAMYFCASSNLAGGRETQYFGPGTRLLVL.

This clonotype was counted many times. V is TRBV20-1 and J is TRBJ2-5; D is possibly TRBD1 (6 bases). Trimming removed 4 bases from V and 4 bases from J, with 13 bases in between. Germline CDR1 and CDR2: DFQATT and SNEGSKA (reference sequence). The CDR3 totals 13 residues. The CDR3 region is CSAIGGWGETQYF. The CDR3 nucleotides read TGCAGTGCTATAGGGGGATGGGGAGAGACCCAGTACTTC.

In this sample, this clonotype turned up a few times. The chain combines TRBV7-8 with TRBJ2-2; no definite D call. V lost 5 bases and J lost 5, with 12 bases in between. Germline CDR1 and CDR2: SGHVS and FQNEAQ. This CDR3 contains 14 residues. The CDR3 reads CASSPEWATGELFF. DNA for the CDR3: TGTGCCAGCAGCCCAGAGTGGGCGACCGGGGAGCTGTTTTTT.

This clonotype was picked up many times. The CDR3 nucleotides are TGTGCCAGCACCCCCGGCGGACGCTATGGCTACACCTTC. Its protein is CASTPGGRYGYTF. The chain joins TRBV12-3 or TRBV12-4 to TRBJ1-2; D unresolved. CDR3 length: 13 residues. Trimming cost V 7 bases and J 4 bases, with 13 bases left between them.

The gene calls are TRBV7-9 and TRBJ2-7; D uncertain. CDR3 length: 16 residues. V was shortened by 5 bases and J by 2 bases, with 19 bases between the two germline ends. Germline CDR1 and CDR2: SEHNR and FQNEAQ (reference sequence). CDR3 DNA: TGTGCCAGCAGCCCCTCGGTGGCTTCCATCCCCTACGAGCAGTACTTC. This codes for CASSPSVASIPYEQYF.

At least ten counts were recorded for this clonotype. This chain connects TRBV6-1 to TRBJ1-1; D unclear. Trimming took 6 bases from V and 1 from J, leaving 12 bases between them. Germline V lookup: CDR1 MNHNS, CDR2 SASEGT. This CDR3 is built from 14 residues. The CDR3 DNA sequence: TGTGCCAGCAGACCTGATACACGGAACACTGAAGCTTTCTTT. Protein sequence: CASRPDTRNTEAFF.

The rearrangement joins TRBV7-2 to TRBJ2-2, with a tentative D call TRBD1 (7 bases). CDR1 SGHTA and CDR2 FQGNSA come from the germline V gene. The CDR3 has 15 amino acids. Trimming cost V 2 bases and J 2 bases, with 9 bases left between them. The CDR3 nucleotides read TGTGCCAGCAGCTTACAGGGGGGAAACACCGGGGAGCTGTTTTTT. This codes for CASSLQGGNTGELFF.

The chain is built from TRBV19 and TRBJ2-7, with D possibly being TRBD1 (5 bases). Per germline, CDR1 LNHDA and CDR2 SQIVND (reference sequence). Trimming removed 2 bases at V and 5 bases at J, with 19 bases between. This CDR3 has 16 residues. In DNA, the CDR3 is TGTGCCAGTAGTATACCAAAATGGGGCAGCATGGACGAGCAGTACTTC. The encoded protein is CASSIPKWGSMDEQYF.

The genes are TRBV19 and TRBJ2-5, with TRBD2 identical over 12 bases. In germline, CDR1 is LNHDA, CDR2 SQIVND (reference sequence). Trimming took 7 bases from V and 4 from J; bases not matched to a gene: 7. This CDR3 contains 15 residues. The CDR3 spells CASTASGGAAETQYF. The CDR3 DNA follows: TGTGCCAGTACCGCTAGCGGGGGGGCCGCAGAGACCCAGTACTTC.

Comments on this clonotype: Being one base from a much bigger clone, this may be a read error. The CDR3 spells CASGPKGVTVTQYF. CDR3 sequence (DNA): TGTGCCAGCGGACCCAAGGGGGTCACGGTGACCCAGTACTTC. V and J are TRBV6-1 and TRBJ2-5, with a possible D match to TRBD1 (6 bases). CDR3 size: 14 residues. CDR1 is MNHNS, CDR2 SASEGT, per germline. Between the trimmed V and J ends, which lost 8 bases and 7 bases, there was a span of 20 bases.

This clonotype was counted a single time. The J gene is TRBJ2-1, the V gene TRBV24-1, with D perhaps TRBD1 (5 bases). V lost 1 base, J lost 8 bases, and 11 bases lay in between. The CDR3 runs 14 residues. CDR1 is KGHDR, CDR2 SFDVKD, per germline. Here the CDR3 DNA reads TGTGCCACCAGTGATTTAGCCAGGGTGGATGAGCAGTTCTTC. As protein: CATSDLARVDEQFF.

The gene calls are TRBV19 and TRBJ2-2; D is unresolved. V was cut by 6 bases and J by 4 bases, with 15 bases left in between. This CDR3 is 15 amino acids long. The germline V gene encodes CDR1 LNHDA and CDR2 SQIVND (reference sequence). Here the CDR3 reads CASRLRRVGTGELFF. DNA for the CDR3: TGTGCCAGTAGACTCCGTCGCGTCGGCACCGGGGAGCTGTTTTTT.

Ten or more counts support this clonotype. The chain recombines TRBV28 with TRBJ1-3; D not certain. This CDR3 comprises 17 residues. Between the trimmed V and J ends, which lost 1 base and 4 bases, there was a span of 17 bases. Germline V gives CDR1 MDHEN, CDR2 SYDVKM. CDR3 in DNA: TGTGCCAGCAGTTTATCCCGGGTCAAGCTCCCCGGAAACACCATATATTTT. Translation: CASSLSRVKLPGNTIYF.

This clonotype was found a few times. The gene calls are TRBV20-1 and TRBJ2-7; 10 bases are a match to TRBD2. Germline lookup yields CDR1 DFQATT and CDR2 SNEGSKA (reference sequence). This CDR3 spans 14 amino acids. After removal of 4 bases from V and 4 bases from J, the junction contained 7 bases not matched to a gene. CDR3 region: CSAIPAGGAYEQYF. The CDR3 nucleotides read TGCAGTGCTATCCCAGCGGGAGGGGCGTACGAGCAGTACTTC.

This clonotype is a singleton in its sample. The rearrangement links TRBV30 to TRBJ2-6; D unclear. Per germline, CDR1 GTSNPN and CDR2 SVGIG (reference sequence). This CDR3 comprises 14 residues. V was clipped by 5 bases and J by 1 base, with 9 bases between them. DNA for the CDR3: TGTGCCTGGGATTCGGGTTCTGGGGCCAACGTCCTGACTTTC. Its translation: CAWDSGSGANVLTF.

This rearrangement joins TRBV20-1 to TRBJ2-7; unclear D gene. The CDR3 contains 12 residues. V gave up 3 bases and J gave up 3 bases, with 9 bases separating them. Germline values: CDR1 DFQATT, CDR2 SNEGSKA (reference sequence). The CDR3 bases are TGCAGTGCTAGGGCTACAATCTACGAGCAGTACTTC. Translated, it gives CSARATIYEQYF.